This entry lists 31 T cell receptor beta chains sequenced from one sample in a study of lymphopenia after photon versus proton radiotherapy. Data came from immunoSEQ multiplex PCR; TCRdb stores just in-frame clones and leaves some out. This table has roughly 40,000 clones, about 86% appearing once. This material consisted of peripheral blood, taken from a patient treated with proton-based radiotherapy. These receptors came from a woman aged 70-85 years with pancreatic cancer. Some clones in this sample may be carry-over from other donors' samples.

The V call is TRBV7-9, the J call TRBJ2-3; D ambiguous. In germline, CDR1 is SEHNR, CDR2 FQNEAQ (reference sequence). The CDR3 has 13 amino acids. V was shortened by 3 bases and J by 3 bases, with 7 bases between the two germline ends. CDR3 nucleotide sequence: TGTGCCAGCAGCTTTTACGAAACAGATACGCAGTATTTT. Amino acid sequence: CASSFYETDTQYF.

The J gene is TRBJ1-1, the V gene TRBV23-1; D is undetermined. TRBV23-1 qualifies as an ORF whose function is uncertain. Between the trimmed V and J ends, which lost 5 bases and 4 bases, there was a span of 8 bases. The CDR3 extends over 12 amino acids. CDR3 residues: CASSTEGTEAFF. The DNA of the CDR3 is TGCGCCAGCAGTACGGAGGGCACTGAAGCTTTCTTT.

This clone was observed a handful of times. V and J are TRBV6-4 and TRBJ2-3, with unresolved D. Germline V gene data show CDR1 as MRHNA and CDR2 as SNTAGT. The CDR3 spans 13 residues. Trimming shortened V by 0 bases and J by 5 bases, and 6 bases separated the two germline ends. This CDR3 is CASSDSERDTQYF. The CDR3 DNA is TGTGCCAGCAGTGACTCGGAGCGAGATACGCAGTATTTT.

J is TRBJ2-2 and V is TRBV19; D gene unclear. The CDR3 loop spans 15 amino acids. Germline-derived CDR1 and CDR2 are LNHDA and SQIVND (reference sequence). Trimming stripped 3 bases from V and 3 bases from J, with 11 bases between. CDR3 nucleotides: TGTGCCAGTAGTATGGGTCAAAGGTACACCGGGGAGCTGTTTTTT. Amino acid sequence: CASSMGQRYTGELFF.

This chain joins TRBV19 and TRBJ2-3; TRBD2 is a possible D gene (6 bases). The CDR3 sequence is 15 residues long. CDR1 is LNHDA and CDR2 is SQIVND in the germline V gene (reference sequence). V was cut by 7 bases and J by 4 bases, with 18 bases left in between. CDR3 amino acids: CASNGGKLVSDTQYF. The CDR3 DNA reads as TGTGCCAGTAATGGCGGGAAACTTGTATCAGATACGCAGTATTTT.

The gene calls are TRBV11-2 and TRBJ2-7; 10 bases line up with TRBD1. Unmatched junction bases numbered 4, after V lost 5 bases and J lost 3 bases. The CDR3 is 14 amino acids. In germline, CDR1 is SGHAT, CDR2 FQNNGV. In nucleotides, the CDR3 is TGTGCCAGCAGCGACAGGGGGCAAGACTACGAGCAGTACTTC. It is translated as CASSDRGQDYEQYF.

The V gene is TRBV29-1, the J gene TRBJ2-7; the D gene is possibly TRBD1 (5 bases). In germline, CDR1 is SQVTM, CDR2 ANQGSEA. Trimming removed 0 bases at V and 2 bases at J, with 17 bases between. The CDR3 has 16 amino acids. Here the CDR3 reads CSVEDHIGQGTYEQYF. The DNA of the CDR3 is TGCAGCGTTGAAGATCACATAGGGCAGGGAACCTACGAGCAGTACTTC.

This chain links TRBV19 with TRBJ2-1; 7 positions agree with TRBD2. There are 16 residues in the CDR3. The germline gives CDR1 LNHDA, CDR2 SQIVND (reference sequence). V trimming: 4 bases; J trimming: 0 bases; junction bases outside the gene matches: 6. CDR3 in amino acids: CASSKSGASSYNEQFF. The DNA of the CDR3 is TGTGCCAGTAGTAAGAGCGGGGCGAGCTCCTACAATGAGCAGTTCTTC.

This sequence joins TRBV30 and TRBJ2-1, with D tentatively TRBD1 (8 bases). This CDR3 comprises 14 residues. V shed 3 bases and J shed 16 bases, with 25 bases lying between them. Germline CDR1 is GTSNPN and CDR2 is SVGIG (reference sequence). CDR3 sequence reads: CAWSGRGQWEGLFF. The DNA of the CDR3 is TGTGCCTGGAGCGGCAGGGGGCAGTGGGAGGGCCTTTTCTTC.

This rearrangement joins TRBV7-2 to TRBJ2-7, with D tentatively TRBD1 (5 bases). The CDR3 runs 14 residues. V was cut by 2 bases and J by 3 bases, with 11 bases left in between. CDR1 is SGHTA and CDR2 is FQGNSA in the germline V gene. CDR3: CASSLTQDNYEQYF. In DNA, the CDR3 is TGTGCCAGCAGCTTAACACAGGACAACTACGAGCAGTACTTC.

This chain's CDR3 is CASSGGLGTEAFF. CDR3 in DNA: TGTGCCAGCAGTGGAGGGTTGGGGACTGAAGCTTTCTTT. V is TRBV25-1 and J is TRBJ1-1; unclear D gene. Trimming pared 4 bases from V and 5 bases from J, leaving 11 bases between. CDR3 size: 13 residues. The germline V gene has CDR1 MGHDK and CDR2 SYGVNS. The full variable domain, its missing parts supplied by reference TRBV25-1 and TRBJ1-1, is EADIYQTPRYLVIGTGKKITLECSQTMGHDKMYWYQQDPGMELHLIHYSYGVNSTEKGDLSSESTVSRIRTEHFPLTLESARPSHTSQYLCASSGGLGTEAFFGQGTRLTVV.

This chain joins TRBV6-5 and TRBJ1-5, with TRBD1 as a possible D gene (6 bases). The CDR3 runs to 15 residues. Trimming took off 0 bases at V and 0 bases at J, with 6 bases between the two ends. Germline V gene lookup returns CDR1 MNHEY and CDR2 SVGAGI. The CDR3 protein is CASSYSTGSNQPQHF. The DNA of the CDR3 is TGTGCCAGCAGTTACTCGACAGGTAGCAATCAGCCCCAGCATTTT.

The chain employs TRBV7-9 and TRBJ2-1, with D maybe TRBD1 (5 bases). Deletions cut 3 bases from V and 9 bases from J, with 18 bases between. Germline lookup yields CDR1 SEHNR and CDR2 FQNEAQ (reference sequence). This CDR3 is 15 amino acids long. CDR3: CASSLSGHQGSEQFF. In DNA, the CDR3 is TGTGCCAGCAGCTTGTCAGGGCATCAAGGTAGTGAGCAGTTCTTC.

The V gene is TRBV11-2, the J gene TRBJ2-2, with 8 bases lining up with TRBD2. From germline, CDR1 is SGHAT and CDR2 FQNNGV. V dropped 5 bases and J dropped 4; count of bases not matched to a gene: 12. This CDR3 region has 17 residues. CDR3 residues: CASSTVAGSGVTGELFF. In DNA, the CDR3 is TGTGCCAGCAGCACCGTAGCGGGGAGTGGGGTCACCGGGGAGCTGTTTTTT.

The rearrangement uses TRBV30 and TRBJ2-3; D assignment may be TRBD1 or TRBD2 (5 bases each). The CDR3 has 15 residues. V was trimmed by 0 bases and J by 2 bases, leaving 12 bases between them. The germline CDR1 and CDR2 sequences are GTSNPN and SVGIG (reference sequence). The CDR3 is CAWSVQRGTTDTQYF. In DNA form, the CDR3 reads TGTGCCTGGAGTGTACAGAGGGGTACCACAGATACGCAGTATTTT.

The genes are TRBV19 and TRBJ2-6; D gene ambiguous. Germline-derived CDR1 and CDR2 are LNHDA and SQIVND (reference sequence). Trimming removed 2 bases at V and 0 bases at J, with 5 bases between. CDR3 size: 15 residues. CDR3 DNA: TGTGCCAGTAGTATATCCCCCTCTGGGGCCAACGTCCTGACTTTC. This encodes CASSISPSGANVLTF.

This clone has a single count. At the DNA level, this CDR3 is encoded by other sequences in the same sample as well. The V call is TRBV5-1, the J call TRBJ1-4; no definite D call. Trimming left V 2 bases short and J 0 bases short, with 5 bases between. The CDR3 sequence is 14 residues long. The germline CDR1 and CDR2 sequences are SGHRS and YFSETQ. CDR3 DNA sequence: TGCGCCAGCAGCTTTGGGACAACTAATGAAAAACTGTTTTTT. Translated, it gives CASSFGTTNEKLFF.

The chain carries TRBV18 and TRBJ2-2; weak D call: TRBD2 (6 bases). Germline values: CDR1 KGHSH, CDR2 LQKENI. CDR3 length equals 16 residues. Deletions cut 4 bases from V and 6 bases from J, with 18 bases between. The CDR3 is CASSQVGGPTAGELFF. The CDR3 nucleotides read TGTGCCAGCTCACAGGTTGGAGGGCCCACCGCCGGGGAGCTGTTTTTT.

The chain employs TRBV27 and TRBJ2-3, with 7 bases lining up with TRBD1. The V gene's germline CDR1 is MNHEY and CDR2 SMNVEV (reference sequence). With 5 bases clipped from V and 9 bases from J, the junction kept 17 bases outside the gene matches. The CDR3 totals 16 residues. The CDR3 DNA is TGTGCCAGCAGTCCTAAGATCCACGGGGACAGAATGACGCAGTATTTT. It yields the protein CASSPKIHGDRMTQYF.

The chain links TRBV5-1 to TRBJ2-2; 10 nucleotides agree with TRBD1. Unmatched junction bases numbered 7, after V lost 4 bases and J lost 4 bases. The length of the CDR3 is 16 residues. Germline-derived CDR1 and CDR2 are SGHRS and YFSETQ. CDR3 DNA: TGCGCCAGCAGCGCCCGGGACAGGGGAGCCACCGGGGAGCTGTTTTTT. Protein: CASSARDRGATGELFF.

The chain links TRBV29-1 to TRBJ1-1; D is ambiguous. The CDR3 loop spans 13 amino acids. Germline values: CDR1 SQVTM, CDR2 ANQGSEA. V was clipped by 3 bases and J by 1 base, with 9 bases between them. CDR3 amino acids: CSVDISRNTEAFF. CDR3 bases: TGCAGCGTTGATATATCCAGGAACACTGAAGCTTTCTTT.

The genes are TRBV28 and TRBJ2-7, with a possible D match to TRBD1 (6 bases). Between the trimmed V and J ends, which lost 1 base and 0 bases, there was a span of 10 bases. This CDR3 has 15 residues. In germline, CDR1 is MDHEN, CDR2 SYDVKM. This CDR3 reads CASSLSQGPSYEQYF. For the CDR3, the DNA is TGTGCCAGCAGTTTATCACAGGGACCCTCCTACGAGCAGTACTTC.

This sequence joins TRBV7-2 and TRBJ2-1; 8 bases agree with TRBD1. This CDR3 is built from 16 residues. Losses at the gene ends were 0 bases for V and 5 bases for J; bases not matched to a gene: 6. Germline CDR1 is SGHTA and CDR2 is FQGNSA. CDR3 nucleotide sequence: TGTGCCAGCAGCTTAGCGAGGACAGGGTCTGACAATGAGCAGTTCTTC. This sequence encodes CASSLARTGSDNEQFF.

The rearrangement links TRBV6-1 to TRBJ2-5, with 13 nucleotides matching TRBD2. The junction had 11 bases not matched to a gene; V was cut back by 8 bases and J by 11 bases. The CDR3 has 14 residues. Looked up from germline, CDR1 is MNHNS and CDR2 is SASEGT. The CDR3 is CASLRLAGGKEQYF. CDR3 DNA sequence: TGTGCCAGCCTACGACTAGCGGGAGGTAAAGAGCAGTACTTC.

The chain combines TRBV21-1 with TRBJ2-5; TRBD2 reflects the table's D call only, with no check against the DNA. TRBV21-1 has pseudogene status. The CDR3 has 14 residues. The CDR3 nucleotides are TGTGCCAACCGACTAGCGGGAGACCAAGAGACCCAGTACTTC. Residues: CANRLAGDQETQYF.

The V and J genes are TRBV28 and TRBJ2-7; 11 bases match TRBD2. Looked up from germline, CDR1 is MDHEN and CDR2 is SYDVKM. The J segment lost 5 bases and the V segment lost 3 bases, leaving 6 bases of the junction unmatched. The CDR3 is 15 amino acids. CDR3 region: CASSFITSGSNEQYF. The CDR3 DNA reads as TGTGCCAGCAGTTTTATTACTAGCGGGAGTAACGAGCAGTACTTC.

The gene calls are TRBV5-1 and TRBJ2-7; D is perhaps TRBD1 (5 bases). The CDR3 contains 14 residues. Germline CDR1 reads SGHRS; CDR2 reads YFSETQ. Trimming cost V 5 bases and J 2 bases, with 14 bases left between them. For the CDR3, the DNA is TGCGCCAGCAGTCACGGACAAGTAACCTACGAGCAGTACTTC. Its translation: CASSHGQVTYEQYF.

This chain uses TRBV19 with TRBJ1-5; D gene uncertain. The CDR3 is 16 amino acids. Trimming shortened V by 5 bases and J by 2 bases, and 16 bases separated the two germline ends. CDR1 is LNHDA and CDR2 is SQIVND in the germline V gene (reference sequence). The DNA for the CDR3 is TGTGCCAGTAGTGCCTACATGAACTCGGGCAATCAGCCCCAGCATTTT. This translates into CASSAYMNSGNQPQHF. Complete variable domain (other parts from reference TRBV19 and TRBJ1-5): DGGITQSPKYLFRKEGQNVTLSCEQNLNHDAMYWYRQDPGQGLRLIYYSQIVNDFQKGDIAEGYSVSREKKESFPLTVTSAQKNPTAFYLCASSAYMNSGNQPQHFGDGTRLSIL.

The rearrangement joins TRBV6-5 to TRBJ1-1; D is unresolved. CDR1 and CDR2 (germline): MNHEY, SVGAGI. The germline V and J ends were trimmed by 0 bases and 0 bases, with 11 bases remaining between them. The CDR3 has 16 residues. For the CDR3, the DNA is TGTGCCAGCAGTTACTCGATGCGCCGGTTGAACACTGAAGCTTTCTTT. Its protein is CASSYSMRRLNTEAFF.

The V and J genes are TRBV29-1 and TRBJ1-2, with D possibly being TRBD1 (6 bases). V lost 3 bases to trimming and J lost 7 bases, with 21 bases between them. The length of the CDR3 is 15 residues. Germline loops: CDR1 SQVTM, CDR2 ANQGSEA. CDR3 nucleotide sequence: TGCAGCGTTGAGGCGCGGCAGGGGCGAGCAGGTGGCTACACCTTC. This encodes CSVEARQGRAGGYTF.

CDR3 sequence: CASSQEYTGGSTEAFF. In DNA form, the CDR3 reads TGTGCCAGCAGCCAAGAGTATACAGGGGGAAGCACTGAAGCTTTCTTT. J is TRBJ1-1 and V is TRBV4-2; 8 positions agree with TRBD1. The J segment lost 4 bases and the V segment lost 0 bases, leaving 7 bases of the junction unmatched. This CDR3 has 16 amino acids. Germline V lookup: CDR1 LGHNA, CDR2 YNFKEQ.